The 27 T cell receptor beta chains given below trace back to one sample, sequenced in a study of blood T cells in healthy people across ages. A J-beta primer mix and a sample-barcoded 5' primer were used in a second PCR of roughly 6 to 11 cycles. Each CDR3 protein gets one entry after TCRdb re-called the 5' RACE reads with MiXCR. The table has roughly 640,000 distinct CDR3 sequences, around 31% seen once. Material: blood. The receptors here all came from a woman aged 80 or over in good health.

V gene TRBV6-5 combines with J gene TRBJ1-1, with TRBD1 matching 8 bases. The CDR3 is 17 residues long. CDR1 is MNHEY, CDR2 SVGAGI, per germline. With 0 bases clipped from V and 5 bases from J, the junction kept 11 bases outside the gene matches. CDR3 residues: CASSYSGGTGGRTEAFF. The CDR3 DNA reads TGTGCCAGCAGTTACTCCGGGGGTACAGGGGGAAGGACTGAAGCTTTCTTT.

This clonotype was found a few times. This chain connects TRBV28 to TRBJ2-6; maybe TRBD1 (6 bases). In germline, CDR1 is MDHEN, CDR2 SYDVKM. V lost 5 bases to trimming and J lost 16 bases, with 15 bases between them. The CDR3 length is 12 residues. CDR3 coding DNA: TGTGCCAGCAGTCCCGGGACAATCGGGCTGACTTTC. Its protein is CASSPGTIGLTF.

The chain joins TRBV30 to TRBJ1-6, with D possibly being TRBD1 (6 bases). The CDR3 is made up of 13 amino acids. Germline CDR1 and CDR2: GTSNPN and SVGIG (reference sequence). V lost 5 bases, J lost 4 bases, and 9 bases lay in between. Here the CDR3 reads CAWGDNYNSPLHF. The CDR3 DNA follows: TGTGCCTGGGGGGACAATTATAATTCACCCCTCCACTTT.

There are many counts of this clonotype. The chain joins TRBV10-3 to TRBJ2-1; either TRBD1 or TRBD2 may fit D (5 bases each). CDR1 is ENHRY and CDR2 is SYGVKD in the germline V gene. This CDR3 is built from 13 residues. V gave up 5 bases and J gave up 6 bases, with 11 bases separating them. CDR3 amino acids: CAISYRDPNEQFF. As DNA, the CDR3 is TGTGCCATCAGTTACCGGGACCCCAATGAGCAGTTCTTC.

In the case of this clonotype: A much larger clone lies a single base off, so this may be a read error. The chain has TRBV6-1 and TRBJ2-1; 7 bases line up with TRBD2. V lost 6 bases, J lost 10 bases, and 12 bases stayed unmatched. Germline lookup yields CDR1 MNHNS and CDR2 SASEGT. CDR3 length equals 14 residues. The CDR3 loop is CASSLPGGIYEQFF. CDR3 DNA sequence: TGTGCCAGCAGCCTACCGGGAGGTATCTACGAGCAGTTCTTC.

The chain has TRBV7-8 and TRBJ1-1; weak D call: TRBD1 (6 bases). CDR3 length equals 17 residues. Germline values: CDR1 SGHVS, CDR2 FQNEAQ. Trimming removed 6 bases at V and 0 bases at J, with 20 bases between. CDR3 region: CASSFTVRGGMNTEAFF. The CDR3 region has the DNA TGTGCCAGCAGTTTCACCGTGAGGGGGGGAATGAACACTGAAGCTTTCTTT.

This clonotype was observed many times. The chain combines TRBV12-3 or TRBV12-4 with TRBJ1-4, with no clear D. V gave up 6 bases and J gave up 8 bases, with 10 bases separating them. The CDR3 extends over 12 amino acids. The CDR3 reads CASSGRLEKLFF. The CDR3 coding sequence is TGTGCCAGCAGCGGTAGGCTGGAAAAACTGTTTTTT.

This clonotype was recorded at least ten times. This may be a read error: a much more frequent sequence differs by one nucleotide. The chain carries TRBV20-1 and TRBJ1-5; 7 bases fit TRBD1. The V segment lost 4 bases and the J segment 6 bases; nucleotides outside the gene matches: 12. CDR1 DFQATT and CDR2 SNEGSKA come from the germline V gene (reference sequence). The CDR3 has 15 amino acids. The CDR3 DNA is TGCAGTGCTATAGCAGGGGGTTGGGGGGGTCAGCCCCAGCATTTT. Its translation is CSAIAGGWGGQPQHF.

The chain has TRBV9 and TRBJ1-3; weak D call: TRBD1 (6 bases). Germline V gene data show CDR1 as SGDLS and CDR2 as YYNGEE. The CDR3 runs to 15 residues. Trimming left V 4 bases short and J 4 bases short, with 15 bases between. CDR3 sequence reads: CASSFTTGYGNTIYF. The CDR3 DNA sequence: TGTGCCAGCAGCTTTACTACAGGGTACGGAAACACCATATATTTT.

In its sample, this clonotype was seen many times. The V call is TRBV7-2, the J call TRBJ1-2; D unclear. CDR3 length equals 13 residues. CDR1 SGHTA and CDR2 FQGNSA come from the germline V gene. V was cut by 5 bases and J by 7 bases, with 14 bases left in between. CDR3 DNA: TGTGCCAGCAGCCAAGCTCCGGGCGGTGGCTACACCTTC. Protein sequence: CASSQAPGGGYTF.

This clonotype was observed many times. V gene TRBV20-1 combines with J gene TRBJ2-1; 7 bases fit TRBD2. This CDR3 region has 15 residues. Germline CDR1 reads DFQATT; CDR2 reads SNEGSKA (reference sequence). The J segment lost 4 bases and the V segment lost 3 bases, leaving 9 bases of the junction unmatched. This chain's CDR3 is CSARGRVMSYNEQFF. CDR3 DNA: TGCAGTGCTAGGGGGAGGGTAATGAGTTACAATGAGCAGTTCTTC.

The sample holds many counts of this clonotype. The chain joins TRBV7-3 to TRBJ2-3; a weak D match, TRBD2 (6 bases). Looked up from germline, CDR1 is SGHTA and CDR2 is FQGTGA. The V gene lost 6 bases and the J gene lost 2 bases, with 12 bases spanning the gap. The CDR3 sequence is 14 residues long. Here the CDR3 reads CASSRTGVTDTQYF. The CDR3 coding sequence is TGTGCCAGCAGTAGGACGGGGGTCACAGATACGCAGTATTTT.

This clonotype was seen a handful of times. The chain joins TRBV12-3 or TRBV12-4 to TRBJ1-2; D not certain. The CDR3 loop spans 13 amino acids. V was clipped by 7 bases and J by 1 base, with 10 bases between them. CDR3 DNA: TGTGCCAGCACCTTCCGGGATAACTATGGCTACACCTTC. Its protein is CASTFRDNYGYTF.

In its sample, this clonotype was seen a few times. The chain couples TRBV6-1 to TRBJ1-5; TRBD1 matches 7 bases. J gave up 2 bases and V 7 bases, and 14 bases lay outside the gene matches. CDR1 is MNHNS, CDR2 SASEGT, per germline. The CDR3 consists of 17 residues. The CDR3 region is CASTTRRGLEGNQPQHF. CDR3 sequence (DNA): TGTGCCAGCACCACAAGGAGGGGGCTTGAAGGCAATCAGCCCCAGCATTTT.

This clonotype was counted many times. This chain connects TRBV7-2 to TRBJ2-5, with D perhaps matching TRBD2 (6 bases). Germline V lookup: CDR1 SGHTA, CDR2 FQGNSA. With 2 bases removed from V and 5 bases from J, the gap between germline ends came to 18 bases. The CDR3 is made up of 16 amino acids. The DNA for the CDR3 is TGTGCCAGCAGCTTAACGGCAGCACTAGCCCGCGAGACCCAGTACTTC. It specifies CASSLTAALARETQYF.

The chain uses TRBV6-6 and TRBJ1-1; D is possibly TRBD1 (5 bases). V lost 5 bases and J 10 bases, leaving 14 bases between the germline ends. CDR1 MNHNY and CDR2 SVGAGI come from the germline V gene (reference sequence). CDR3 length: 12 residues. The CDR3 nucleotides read TGTGCCAGCAGTCCAGAGAGGAGGGGAGCTTTCTTT. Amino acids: CASSPERRGAFF.

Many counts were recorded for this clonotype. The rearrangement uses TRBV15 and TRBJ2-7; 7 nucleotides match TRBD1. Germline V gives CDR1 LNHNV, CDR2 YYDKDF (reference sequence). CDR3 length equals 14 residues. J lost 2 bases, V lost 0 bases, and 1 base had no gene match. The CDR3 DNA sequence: TGTGCCACCAGCAGAGAGGGGACAGCCTACGAGCAGTACTTC. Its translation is CATSREGTAYEQYF.

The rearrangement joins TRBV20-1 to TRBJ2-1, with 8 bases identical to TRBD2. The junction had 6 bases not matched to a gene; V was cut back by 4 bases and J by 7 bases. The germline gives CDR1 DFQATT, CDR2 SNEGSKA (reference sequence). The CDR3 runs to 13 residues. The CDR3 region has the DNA TGCAGTGCTACAGGCGGGGGGTGGAATGAGCAGTTCTTC. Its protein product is CSATGGGWNEQFF.

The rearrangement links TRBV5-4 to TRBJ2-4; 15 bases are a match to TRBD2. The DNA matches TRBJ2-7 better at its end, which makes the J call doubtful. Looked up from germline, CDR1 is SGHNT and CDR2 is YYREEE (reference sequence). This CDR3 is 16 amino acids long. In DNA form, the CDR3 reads TGTGCCAGCAGCTCCCGGACTAGCGGGGGGGCACTCGAGCAGTACTTC. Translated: CASSSRTSGGALEQYF.

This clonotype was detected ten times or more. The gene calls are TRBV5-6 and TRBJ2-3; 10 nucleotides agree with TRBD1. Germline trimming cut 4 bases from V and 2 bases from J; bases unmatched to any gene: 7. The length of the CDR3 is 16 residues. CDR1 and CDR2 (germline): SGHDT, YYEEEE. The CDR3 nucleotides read TGTGCCAGCAGCGAGGCCGGGACAGGGGCCACAGATACGCAGTATTTT. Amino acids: CASSEAGTGATDTQYF.

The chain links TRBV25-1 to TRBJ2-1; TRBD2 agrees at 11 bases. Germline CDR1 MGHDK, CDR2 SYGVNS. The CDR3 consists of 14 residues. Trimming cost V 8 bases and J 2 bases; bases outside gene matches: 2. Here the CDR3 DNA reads TGTGCCAGCCTTAGCGGGGGGGCCTACAATGAGCAGTTCTTC. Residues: CASLSGGAYNEQFF.

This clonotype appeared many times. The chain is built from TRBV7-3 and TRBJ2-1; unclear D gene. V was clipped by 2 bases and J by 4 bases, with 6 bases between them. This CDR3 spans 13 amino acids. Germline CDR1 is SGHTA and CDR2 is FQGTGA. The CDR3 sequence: CASSLFRYNEQFF. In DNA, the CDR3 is TGTGCCAGCAGCTTATTCCGGTACAATGAGCAGTTCTTC.

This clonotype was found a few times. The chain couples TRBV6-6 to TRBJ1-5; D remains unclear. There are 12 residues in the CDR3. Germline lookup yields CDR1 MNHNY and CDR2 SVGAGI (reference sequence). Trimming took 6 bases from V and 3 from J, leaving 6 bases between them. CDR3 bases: TGTGCCAGCAGGGGGAACAATCAGCCCCAGCATTTT. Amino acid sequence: CASRGNNQPQHF.

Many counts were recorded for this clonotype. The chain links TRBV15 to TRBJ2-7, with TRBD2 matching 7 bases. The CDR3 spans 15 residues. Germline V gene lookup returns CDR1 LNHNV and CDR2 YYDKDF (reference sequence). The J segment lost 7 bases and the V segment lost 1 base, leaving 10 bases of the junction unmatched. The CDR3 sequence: CATSRVGAGSNEQYF. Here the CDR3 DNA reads TGTGCCACCAGCAGAGTTGGAGCGGGGAGTAATGAGCAGTACTTC.

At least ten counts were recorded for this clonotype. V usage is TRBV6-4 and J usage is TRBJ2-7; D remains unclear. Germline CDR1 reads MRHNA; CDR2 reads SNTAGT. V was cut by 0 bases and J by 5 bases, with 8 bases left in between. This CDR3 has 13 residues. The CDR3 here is CASSDSRRDEQYF. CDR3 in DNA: TGTGCCAGCAGTGACTCGAGAAGGGACGAGCAGTACTTC.

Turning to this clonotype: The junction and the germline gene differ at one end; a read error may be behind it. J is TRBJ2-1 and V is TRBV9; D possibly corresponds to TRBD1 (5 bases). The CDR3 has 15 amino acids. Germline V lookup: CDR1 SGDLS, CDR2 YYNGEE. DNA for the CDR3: TGTGCCAGCAGAGTAGAGGACACTGCGGCCAATGAGCAGTTCTTC. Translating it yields CASRVEDTAANEQFF.

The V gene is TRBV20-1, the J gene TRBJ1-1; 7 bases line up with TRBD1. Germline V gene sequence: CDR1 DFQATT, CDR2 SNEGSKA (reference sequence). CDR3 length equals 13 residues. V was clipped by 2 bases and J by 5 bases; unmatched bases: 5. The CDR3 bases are TGCAGTGCTAGAAGGGACAGCCTAACTGAAGCTTTCTTT. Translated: CSARRDSLTEAFF.